This T cell receptor beta chain appears in the sequencing data of a study of read filtering for tumor transcriptome and immune sequencing. On the study more broadly: R-ISS stage counts were about 8 for I, about 17 for II, six or seven for III. General study results and limits: Sorted CD138-negative bone marrow cells were not purified T cells. IR-seq captured clonotypes deeper and more reliably than RNA-seq.

This clonotype was seen many times. Its specificity is unknown. The CDR3 extends over 14 amino acids. The trim removed 6 bases at V and 6 bases at J, leaving 9 bases unmatched. The germline V gene has CDR1 SGHRS and CDR2 YFSETQ. Molecular barcoded adaptors covering alpha/delta and beta/gamma chains were used on approximately 400 ng RNA. TCRdb redid the calling of the reads with MiXCR, one entry per CDR3 protein. The sample lists over 50,000 distinct CDR3 sequences, approximately 15% occurring once. The receptor was isolated from a donor over 35 with multiple myeloma. The J gene is TRBJ2-1, the V gene TRBV5-1; 7 bases are a match to TRBD2. The specimen sequenced was a population of CD138-negative cells sorted from bone marrow. The CDR3 DNA sequence: TGCGCCAGCACATGGCGGGAGCCGGGCAATGAGCAGTTCTTC. Its translation: CASTWREPGNEQFF.